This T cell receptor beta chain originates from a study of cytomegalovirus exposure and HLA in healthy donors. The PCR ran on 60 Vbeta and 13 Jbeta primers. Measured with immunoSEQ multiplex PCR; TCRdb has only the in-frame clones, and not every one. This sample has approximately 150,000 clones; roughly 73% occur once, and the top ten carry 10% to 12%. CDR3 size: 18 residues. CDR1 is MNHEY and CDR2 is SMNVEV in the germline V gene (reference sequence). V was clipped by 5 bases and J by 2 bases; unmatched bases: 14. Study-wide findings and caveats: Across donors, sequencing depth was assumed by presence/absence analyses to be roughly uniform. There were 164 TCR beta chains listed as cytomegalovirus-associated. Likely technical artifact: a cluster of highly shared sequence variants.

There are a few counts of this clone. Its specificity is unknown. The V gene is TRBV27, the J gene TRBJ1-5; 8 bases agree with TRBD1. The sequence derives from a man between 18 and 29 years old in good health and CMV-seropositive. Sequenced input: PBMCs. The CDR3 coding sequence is TGTGCCAGCAGTCCACGGACAGGGTCTGGGGGGGGCAATCAGCCCCAGCATTTT. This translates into CASSPRTGSGGGNQPQHF.